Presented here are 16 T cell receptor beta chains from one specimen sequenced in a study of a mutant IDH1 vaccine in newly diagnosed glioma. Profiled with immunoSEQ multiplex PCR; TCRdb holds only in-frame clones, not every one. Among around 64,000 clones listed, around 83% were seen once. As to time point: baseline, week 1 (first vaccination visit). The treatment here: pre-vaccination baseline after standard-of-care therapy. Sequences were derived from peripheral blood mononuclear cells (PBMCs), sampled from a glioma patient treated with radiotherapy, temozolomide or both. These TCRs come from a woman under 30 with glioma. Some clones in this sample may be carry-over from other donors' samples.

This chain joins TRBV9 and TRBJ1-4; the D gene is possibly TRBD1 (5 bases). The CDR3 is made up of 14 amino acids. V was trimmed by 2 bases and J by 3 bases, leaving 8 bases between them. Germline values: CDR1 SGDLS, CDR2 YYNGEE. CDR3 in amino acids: CASSVDSSNEKLFF. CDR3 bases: TGTGCCAGCAGCGTTGACAGTTCTAATGAAAAACTGTTTTTT.

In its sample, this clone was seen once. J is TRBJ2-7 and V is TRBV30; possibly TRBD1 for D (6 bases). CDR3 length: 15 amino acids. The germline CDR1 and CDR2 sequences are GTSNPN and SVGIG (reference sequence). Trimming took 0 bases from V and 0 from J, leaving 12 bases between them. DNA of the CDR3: TGTGCCTGGAGTGTAGGACAGATGAGCTCCTACGAGCAGTACTTC. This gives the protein CAWSVGQMSSYEQYF.

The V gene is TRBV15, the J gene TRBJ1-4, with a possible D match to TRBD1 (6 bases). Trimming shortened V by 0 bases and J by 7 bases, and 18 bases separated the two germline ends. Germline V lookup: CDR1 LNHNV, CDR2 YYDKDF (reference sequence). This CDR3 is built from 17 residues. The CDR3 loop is CATSRDGGLRGSEKLFF. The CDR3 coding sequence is TGTGCCACCAGCAGAGATGGGGGGCTCAGGGGAAGTGAAAAACTGTTTTTT.

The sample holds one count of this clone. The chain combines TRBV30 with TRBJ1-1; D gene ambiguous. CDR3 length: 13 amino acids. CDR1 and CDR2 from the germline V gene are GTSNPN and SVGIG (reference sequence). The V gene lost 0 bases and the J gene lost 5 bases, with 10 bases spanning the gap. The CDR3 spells CAWSVRTGTEAFF. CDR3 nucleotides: TGTGCCTGGAGTGTACGGACGGGGACTGAAGCTTTCTTT.

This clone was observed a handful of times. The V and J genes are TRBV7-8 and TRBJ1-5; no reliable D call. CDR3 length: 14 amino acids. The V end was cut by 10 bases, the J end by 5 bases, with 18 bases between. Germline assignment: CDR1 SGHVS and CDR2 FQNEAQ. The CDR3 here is CATSLGPGDQPQHF. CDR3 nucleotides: TGTGCCACCTCCCTAGGGCCAGGCGATCAGCCCCAGCATTTT. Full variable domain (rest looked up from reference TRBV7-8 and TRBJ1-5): GAGVSQSPRYKVAKRGQDVALRCDPISGHVSLFWYQQALGQGPEFLTYFQNEAQLDKSGLPSDRFFAERPEGSVSTLKIQRTQQEDSAVYLCATSLGPGDQPQHFGDGTRLSIL.

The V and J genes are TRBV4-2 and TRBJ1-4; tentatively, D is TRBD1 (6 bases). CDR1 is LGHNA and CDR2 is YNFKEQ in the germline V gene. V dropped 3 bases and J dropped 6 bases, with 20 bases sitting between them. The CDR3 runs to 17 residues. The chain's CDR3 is CASSHEEVQGSYEKLFF. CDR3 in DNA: TGTGCCAGCAGCCACGAAGAGGTCCAGGGGAGTTATGAAAAACTGTTTTTT.

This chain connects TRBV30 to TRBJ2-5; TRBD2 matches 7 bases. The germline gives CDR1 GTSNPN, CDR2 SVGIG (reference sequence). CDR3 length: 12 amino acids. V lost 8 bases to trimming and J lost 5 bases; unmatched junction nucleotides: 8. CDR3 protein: CAQGGAAETQYF. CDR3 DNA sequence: TGTGCCCAGGGAGGGGCTGCCGAGACCCAGTACTTC.

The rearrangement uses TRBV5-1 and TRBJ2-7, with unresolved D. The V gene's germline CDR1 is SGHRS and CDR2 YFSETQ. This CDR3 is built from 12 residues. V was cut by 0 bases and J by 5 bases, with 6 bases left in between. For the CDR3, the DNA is TGCGCCAGCAGCTTGGAGGCGGACGAGCAGTACTTC. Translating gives CASSLEADEQYF.

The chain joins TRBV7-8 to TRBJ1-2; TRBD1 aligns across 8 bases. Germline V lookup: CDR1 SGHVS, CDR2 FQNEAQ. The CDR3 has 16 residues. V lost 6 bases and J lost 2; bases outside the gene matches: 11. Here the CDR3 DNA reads TGTGCCAGCAGTCCATCCGGGACAGGAAAAAACTATGGCTACACCTTC. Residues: CASSPSGTGKNYGYTF. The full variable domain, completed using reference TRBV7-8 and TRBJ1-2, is GAGVSQSPRYKVAKRGQDVALRCDPISGHVSLFWYQQALGQGPEFLTYFQNEAQLDKSGLPSDRFFAERPEGSVSTLKIQRTQQEDSAVYLCASSPSGTGKNYGYTFGSGTRLTVV.

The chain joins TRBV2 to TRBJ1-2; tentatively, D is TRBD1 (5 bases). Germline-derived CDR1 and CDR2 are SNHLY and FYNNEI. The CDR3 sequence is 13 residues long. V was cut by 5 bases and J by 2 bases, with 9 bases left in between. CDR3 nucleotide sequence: TGTGCCAGCAGTCCACAGGTGAACTATGGCTACACCTTC. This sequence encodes CASSPQVNYGYTF.

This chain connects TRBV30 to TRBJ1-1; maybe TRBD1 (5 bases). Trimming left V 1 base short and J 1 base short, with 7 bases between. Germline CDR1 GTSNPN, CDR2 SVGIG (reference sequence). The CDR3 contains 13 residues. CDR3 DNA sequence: TGTGCCTGGAGTGAAAGGGGGAACACTGAAGCTTTCTTT. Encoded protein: CAWSERGNTEAFF.

The CDR3 sequence: CASTVERAGRETQYF. As DNA, the CDR3 is TGTGCCAGCACTGTAGAAAGGGCAGGGAGAGAGACCCAGTACTTC. J is TRBJ2-5 and V is TRBV11-3, with D possibly being TRBD1 or TRBD2 (5 bases each). Germline assignment: CDR1 SGHNT and CDR2 YENEEA. Trimming took 7 bases from V and 4 from J, leaving 19 bases between them. CDR3 size: 15 residues.

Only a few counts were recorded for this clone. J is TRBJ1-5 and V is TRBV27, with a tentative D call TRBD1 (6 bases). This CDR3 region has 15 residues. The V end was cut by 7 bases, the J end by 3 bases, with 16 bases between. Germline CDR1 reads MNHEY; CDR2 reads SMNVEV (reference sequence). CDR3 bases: TGTGCCAGCAACTTTCTAGGGGGTTCCAATCAGCCCCAGCATTTT. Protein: CASNFLGGSNQPQHF.

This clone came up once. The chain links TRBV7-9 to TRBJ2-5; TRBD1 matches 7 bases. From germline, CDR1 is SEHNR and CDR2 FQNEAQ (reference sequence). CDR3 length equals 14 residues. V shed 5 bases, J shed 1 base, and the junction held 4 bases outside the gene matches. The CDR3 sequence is CASSHRQGQETQYF. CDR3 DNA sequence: TGTGCCAGCAGCCATCGACAGGGCCAAGAGACCCAGTACTTC. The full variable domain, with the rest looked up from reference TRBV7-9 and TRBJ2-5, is DTGVSQNPRHKITKRGQNVTFRCDPISEHNRLYWYRQTLGQGPEFLTYFQNEAQLEKSRLLSDRFSAERPKGSFSTLEIQRTEQGDSAMYLCASSHRQGQETQYFGPGTRLLVL.

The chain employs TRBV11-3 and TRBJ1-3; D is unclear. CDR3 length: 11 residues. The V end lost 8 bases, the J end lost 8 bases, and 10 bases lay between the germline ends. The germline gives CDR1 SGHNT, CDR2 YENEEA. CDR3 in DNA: TGTGCCAGCCGACCTAAAGACACCATATATTTT. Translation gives CASRPKDTIYF.

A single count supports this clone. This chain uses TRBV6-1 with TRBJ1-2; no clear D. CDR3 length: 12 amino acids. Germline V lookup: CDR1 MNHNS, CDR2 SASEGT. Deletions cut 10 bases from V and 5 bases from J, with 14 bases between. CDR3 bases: TGTGCCATTTCGGGATTCGTGTATGGCTACACCTTC. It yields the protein CAISGFVYGYTF.